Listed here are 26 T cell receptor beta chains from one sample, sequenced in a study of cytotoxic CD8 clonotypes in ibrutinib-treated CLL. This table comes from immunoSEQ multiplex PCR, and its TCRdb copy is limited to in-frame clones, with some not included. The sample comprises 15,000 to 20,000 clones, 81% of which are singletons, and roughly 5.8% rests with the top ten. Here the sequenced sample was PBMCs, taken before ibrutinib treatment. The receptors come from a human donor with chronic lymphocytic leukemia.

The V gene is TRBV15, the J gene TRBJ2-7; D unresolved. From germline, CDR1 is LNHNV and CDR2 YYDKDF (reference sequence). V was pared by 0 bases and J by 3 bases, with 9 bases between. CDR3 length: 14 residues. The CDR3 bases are TGTGCCACCAGCAGAGAGTCAGGACGCTACGAGCAGTACTTC. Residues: CATSRESGRYEQYF.

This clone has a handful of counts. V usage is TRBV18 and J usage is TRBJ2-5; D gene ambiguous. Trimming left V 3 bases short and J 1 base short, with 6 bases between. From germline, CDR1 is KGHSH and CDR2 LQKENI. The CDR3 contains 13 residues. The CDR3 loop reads CASSPNLQETQYF. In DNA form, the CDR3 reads TGTGCCAGCTCACCTAACCTCCAAGAGACCCAGTACTTC.

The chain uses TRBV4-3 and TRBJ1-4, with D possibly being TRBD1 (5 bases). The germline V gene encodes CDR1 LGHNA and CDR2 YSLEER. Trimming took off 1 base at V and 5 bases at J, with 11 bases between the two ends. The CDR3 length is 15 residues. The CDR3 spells CASSQVLSGNEKLFF. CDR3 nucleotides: TGCGCCAGCAGCCAAGTCCTCTCAGGGAATGAAAAACTGTTTTTT.

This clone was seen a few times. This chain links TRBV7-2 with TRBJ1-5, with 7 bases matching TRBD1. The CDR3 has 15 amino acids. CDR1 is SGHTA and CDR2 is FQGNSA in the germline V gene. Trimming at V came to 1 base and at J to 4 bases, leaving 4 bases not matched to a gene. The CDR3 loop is CASSLETGINQPQHF. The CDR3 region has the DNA TGTGCCAGCAGCTTAGAGACAGGGATTAATCAGCCCCAGCATTTT.

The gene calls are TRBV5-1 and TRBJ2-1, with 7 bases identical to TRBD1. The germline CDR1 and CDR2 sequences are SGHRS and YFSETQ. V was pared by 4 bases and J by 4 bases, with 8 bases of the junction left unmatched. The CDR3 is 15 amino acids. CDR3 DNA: TGCGCCAGCAGCCCCTTGGGACAGAATTACAATGAGCAGTTCTTC. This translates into CASSPLGQNYNEQFF.

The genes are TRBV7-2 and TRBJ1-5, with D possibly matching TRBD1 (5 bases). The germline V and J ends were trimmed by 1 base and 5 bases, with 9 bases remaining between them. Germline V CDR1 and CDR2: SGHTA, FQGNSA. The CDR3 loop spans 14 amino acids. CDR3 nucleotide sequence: TGTGCCAGCAGCTTAGATGCGGGGGATCAGCCCCAGCATTTT. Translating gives CASSLDAGDQPQHF. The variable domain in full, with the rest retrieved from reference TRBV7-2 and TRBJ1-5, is GAGVSQSPSNKVTEKGKDVELRCDPISGHTALYWYRQSLGQGLEFLIYFQGNSAPDKSGLPSDRFSAERTGGSVSTLTIQRTQQEDSAVYLCASSLDAGDQPQHFGDGTRLSIL.

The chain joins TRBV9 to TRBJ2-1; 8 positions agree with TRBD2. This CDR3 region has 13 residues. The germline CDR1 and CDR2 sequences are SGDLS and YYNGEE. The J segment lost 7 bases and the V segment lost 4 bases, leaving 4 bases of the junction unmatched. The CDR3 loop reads CASSPTGGNEQFF. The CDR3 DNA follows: TGTGCCAGCAGCCCAACGGGAGGGAATGAGCAGTTCTTC. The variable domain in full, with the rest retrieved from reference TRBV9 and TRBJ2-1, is DSGVTQTPKHLITATGQRVTLRCSPRSGDLSVYWYQQSLDQGLQFLIQYYNGEERAKGNILERFSAQQFPDLHSELNLSSLELGDSALYFCASSPTGGNEQFFGPGTRLTVL.

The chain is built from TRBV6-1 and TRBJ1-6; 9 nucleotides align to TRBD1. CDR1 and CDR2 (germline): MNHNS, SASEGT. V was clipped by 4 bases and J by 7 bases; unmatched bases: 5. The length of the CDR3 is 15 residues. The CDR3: CASSAQGARNSPLHF. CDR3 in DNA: TGTGCCAGCAGTGCACAGGGGGCCCGGAATTCACCCCTCCACTTT.

The CDR3 protein is CAWSSWQETQYF. The DNA of the CDR3 is TGTGCCTGGAGTTCGTGGCAAGAGACCCAGTACTTC. The chain is built from TRBV30 and TRBJ2-5; D remains ambiguous. The CDR3 has 12 amino acids. Germline CDR1 and CDR2: GTSNPN and SVGIG (reference sequence). V lost 2 bases and J 2 bases, leaving 6 bases between the germline ends. Complete variable domain (other parts from reference TRBV30 and TRBJ2-5): SQTIHQWPATLVQPVGSPLSLECTVEGTSNPNLYWYRQAAGRGLQLLFYSVGIGQISSEVPQNLSASRPQDRQFILSSKKLLLSDSGFYLCAWSSWQETQYFGPGTRLLVL.

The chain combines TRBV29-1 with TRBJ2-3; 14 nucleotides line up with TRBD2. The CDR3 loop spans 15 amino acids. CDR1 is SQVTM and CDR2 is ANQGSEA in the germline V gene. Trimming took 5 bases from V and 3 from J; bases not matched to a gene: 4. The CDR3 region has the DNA TGCAGCGTTTCTAGGACTAGCGGGGGGACAGATACGCAGTATTTT. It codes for CSVSRTSGGTDTQYF.

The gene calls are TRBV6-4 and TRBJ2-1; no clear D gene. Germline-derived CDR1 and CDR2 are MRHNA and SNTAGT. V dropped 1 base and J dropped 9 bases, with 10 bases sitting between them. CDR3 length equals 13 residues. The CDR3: CASSDYPLGEQFF. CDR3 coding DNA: TGTGCCAGCAGTGACTATCCCCTTGGTGAGCAGTTCTTC.

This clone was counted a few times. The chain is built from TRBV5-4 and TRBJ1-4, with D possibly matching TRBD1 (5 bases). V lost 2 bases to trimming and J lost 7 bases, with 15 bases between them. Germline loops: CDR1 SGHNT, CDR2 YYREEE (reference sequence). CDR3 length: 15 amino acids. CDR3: CASSFGGTFGEKLFF. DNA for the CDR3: TGTGCCAGCAGCTTCGGGGGGACTTTTGGTGAAAAACTGTTTTTT.

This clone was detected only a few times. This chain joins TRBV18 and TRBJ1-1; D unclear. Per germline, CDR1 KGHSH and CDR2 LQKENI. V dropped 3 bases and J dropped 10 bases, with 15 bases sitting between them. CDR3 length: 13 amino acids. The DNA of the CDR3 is TGTGCCAGCTCACCGGGTTGGGGAGACGGAGCTTTCTTT. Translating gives CASSPGWGDGAFF. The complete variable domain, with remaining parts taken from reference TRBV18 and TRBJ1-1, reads NAGVMQNPRHLVRRRGQEARLRCSPMKGHSHVYWYRQLPEEGLKFMVYLQKENIIDESGMPKERFSAEFPKEGPSILRIQQVVRGDSAAYFCASSPGWGDGAFFGQGTRLTVV.

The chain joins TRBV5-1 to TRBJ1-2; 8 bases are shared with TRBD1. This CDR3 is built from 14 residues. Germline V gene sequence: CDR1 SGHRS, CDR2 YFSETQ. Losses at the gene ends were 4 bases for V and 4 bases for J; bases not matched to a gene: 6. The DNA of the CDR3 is TGCGCCAGCAGCCCAGGACAGGGAGGCTATGGCTACACCTTC. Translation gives CASSPGQGGYGYTF.

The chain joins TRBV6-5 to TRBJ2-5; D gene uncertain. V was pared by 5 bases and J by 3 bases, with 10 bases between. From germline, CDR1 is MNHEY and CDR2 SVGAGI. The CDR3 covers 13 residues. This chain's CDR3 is CASSDTTEETQYF. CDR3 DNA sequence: TGTGCCAGCAGTGACACGACGGAAGAGACCCAGTACTTC.

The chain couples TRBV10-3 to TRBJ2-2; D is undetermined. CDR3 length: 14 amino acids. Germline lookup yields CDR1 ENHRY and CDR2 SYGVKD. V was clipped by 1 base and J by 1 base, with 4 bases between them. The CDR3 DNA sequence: TGTGCCATCAGTGAGTTGTGGAACACCGGGGAGCTGTTTTTT. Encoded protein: CAISELWNTGELFF.

This chain's CDR3 is CAWSVWEKQGRVRGGNTEAFF. The CDR3 nucleotides are TGTGCCTGGAGTGTATGGGAAAAACAGGGAAGGGTCCGGGGAGGGAACACTGAAGCTTTCTTT. The chain employs TRBV30 and TRBJ1-1; weak D call: TRBD1 (6 bases). Deletions cut 0 bases from V and 1 base from J, with 30 bases between. The CDR3 consists of 21 residues. CDR1 GTSNPN and CDR2 SVGIG come from the germline V gene (reference sequence). The full variable domain, with the rest looked up from reference TRBV30 and TRBJ1-1, is SQTIHQWPATLVQPVGSPLSLECTVEGTSNPNLYWYRQAAGRGLQLLFYSVGIGQISSEVPQNLSASRPQDRQFILSSKKLLLSDSGFYLCAWSVWEKQGRVRGGNTEAFFGQGTRLTVV.

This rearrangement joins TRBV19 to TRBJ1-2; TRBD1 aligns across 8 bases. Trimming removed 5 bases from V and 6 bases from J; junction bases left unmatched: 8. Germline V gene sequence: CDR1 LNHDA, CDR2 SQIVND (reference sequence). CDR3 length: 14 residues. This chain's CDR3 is CASSPRGRVDGYTF. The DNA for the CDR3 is TGTGCCAGTAGTCCCAGGGGGCGAGTCGATGGCTACACCTTC. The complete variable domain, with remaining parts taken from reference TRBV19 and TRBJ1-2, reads DGGITQSPKYLFRKEGQNVTLSCEQNLNHDAMYWYRQDPGQGLRLIYYSQIVNDFQKGDIAEGYSVSREKKESFPLTVTSAQKNPTAFYLCASSPRGRVDGYTFGSGTRLTVV.

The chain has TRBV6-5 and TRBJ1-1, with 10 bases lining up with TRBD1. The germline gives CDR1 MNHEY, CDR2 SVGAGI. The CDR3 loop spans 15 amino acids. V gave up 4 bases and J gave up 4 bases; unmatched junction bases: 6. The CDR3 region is CASSLTGTGATEAFF. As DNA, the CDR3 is TGTGCCAGCAGTTTAACCGGGACAGGGGCCACTGAAGCTTTCTTT.

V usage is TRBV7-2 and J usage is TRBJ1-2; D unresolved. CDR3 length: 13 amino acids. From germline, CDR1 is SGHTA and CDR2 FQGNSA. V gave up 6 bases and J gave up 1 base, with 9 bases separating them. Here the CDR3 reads CASSHKLNYGYTF. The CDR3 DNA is TGTGCCAGCAGTCACAAGCTTAACTATGGCTACACCTTC.

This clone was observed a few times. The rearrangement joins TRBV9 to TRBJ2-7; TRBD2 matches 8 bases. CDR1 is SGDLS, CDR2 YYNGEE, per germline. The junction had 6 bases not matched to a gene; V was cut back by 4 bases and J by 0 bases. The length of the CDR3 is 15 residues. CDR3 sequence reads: CASSPGLAPSYEQYF. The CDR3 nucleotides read TGTGCCAGCAGCCCTGGACTAGCCCCCTCCTACGAGCAGTACTTC.

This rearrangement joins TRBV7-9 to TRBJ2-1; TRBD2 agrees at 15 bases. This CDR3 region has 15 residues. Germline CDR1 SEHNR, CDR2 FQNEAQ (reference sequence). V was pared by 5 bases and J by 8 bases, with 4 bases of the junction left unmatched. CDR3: CASSPWTSGGDEQFF. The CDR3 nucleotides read TGTGCCAGCAGCCCGTGGACTAGCGGGGGGGATGAGCAGTTCTTC. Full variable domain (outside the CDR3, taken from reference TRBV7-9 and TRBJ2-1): DTGVSQNPRHKITKRGQNVTFRCDPISEHNRLYWYRQTLGQGPEFLTYFQNEAQLEKSRLLSDRFSAERPKGSFSTLEIQRTEQGDSAMYLCASSPWTSGGDEQFFGPGTRLTVL.

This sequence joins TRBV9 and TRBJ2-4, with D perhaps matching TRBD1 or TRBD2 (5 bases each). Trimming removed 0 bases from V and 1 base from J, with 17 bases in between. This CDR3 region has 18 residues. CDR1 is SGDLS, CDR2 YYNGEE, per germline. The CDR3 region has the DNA TGTGCCAGCAGCGTAGGTGGCATACATGGGGGTGCCAAAAACATTCAGTACTTC. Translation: CASSVGGIHGGAKNIQYF.

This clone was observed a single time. The CDR3 nucleotides read TGTGCCAGCAGCGGGGCAGGAGAGGTCAATCAGCCCCAGCATTTT. Its protein product is CASSGAGEVNQPQHF. The chain combines TRBV7-9 with TRBJ1-5, with D possibly matching TRBD1 (5 bases). V lost 5 bases and J lost 3, with 14 bases in between. Germline CDR1 reads SEHNR; CDR2 reads FQNEAQ (reference sequence). This CDR3 is 15 amino acids long.

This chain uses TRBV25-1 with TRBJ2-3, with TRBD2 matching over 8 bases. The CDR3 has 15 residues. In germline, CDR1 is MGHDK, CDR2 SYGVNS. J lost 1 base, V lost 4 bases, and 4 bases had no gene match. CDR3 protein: CASSGGTRGTDTQYF. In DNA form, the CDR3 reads TGTGCCAGCAGTGGAGGGACTAGGGGCACAGATACGCAGTATTTT.

The CDR3 protein is CATSIGSYNSPLHF. DNA for the CDR3: TGTGCCACCAGCATAGGCTCCTATAATTCACCCCTCCACTTT. V gene TRBV15 combines with J gene TRBJ1-6, with unresolved D. The CDR3 extends over 14 amino acids. V lost 4 bases and J lost 0, with 4 bases in between. CDR1 LNHNV and CDR2 YYDKDF come from the germline V gene (reference sequence). The complete variable domain, with remaining parts taken from reference TRBV15 and TRBJ1-6, reads DAMVIQNPRYQVTQFGKPVTLSCSQTLNHNVMYWYQQKSSQAPKLLFHYYDKDFNNEADTPDNFQSRRPNTSFCFLDIRSPGLGDTAMYLCATSIGSYNSPLHFGNGTRLTVT.